Following are 32 T cell receptor beta chains from one sample sequenced in a study of tumor and adjacent non-tumor tissue in lung cancer. No cell sorting was done before RNA was extracted from the tissue. More than 3 cm separated this lung sample from the edge of the tumor. A modified ARM-PCR protocol with three rounds of nested PCR amplified TCRbeta. TCRdb re-derived calls from the multiplex PCR reads in MiXCR, one entry per CDR3 protein. This table holds roughly 45,000 distinct CDR3 sequences, 60% found once. Sequencing was carried out using distant non-tumor lung tissue. The receptor set was obtained from a man between 50 and 59 years old with non-small cell lung cancer.

About this clonotype itself: This may arise from a read error, as a much more abundant clone is one base away. V usage is TRBV13 and J usage is TRBJ2-2; D ambiguous. The V end lost 7 bases, the J end lost 2 bases, and 8 bases lay between the germline ends. The CDR3 totals 13 residues. From germline, CDR1 is PRHDT and CDR2 FYEKMQ (reference sequence). CDR3 sequence: CASTRRNTGELFF. The CDR3 DNA sequence: TGTGCCAGCACTCGCAGAAACACCGGGGAGCTGTTTTTT.

As to this clonotype: The junction shows a germline mismatch at one end, possibly a read error. The chain employs TRBV29-1 and TRBJ2-1; the D gene is possibly TRBD2 (6 bases). Germline V CDR1 and CDR2: SQVTM, ANQGSEA. There are 14 residues in the CDR3. CDR3 region: CNVEDTGRGDEQFF. CDR3 nucleotide sequence: TGCAACGTTGAAGACACAGGCCGCGGGGATGAGCAGTTCTTC.

A word on this clonotype: The final CDR3 position lacks the conserved phenylalanine or tryptophan, pointing to a likely read error. The chain carries TRBV11-2 and TRBJ2-5; perhaps TRBD2 as D (6 bases). CDR1 is SGHAT, CDR2 FQNNGV, per germline. The CDR3 length is 14 residues. The V end was cut by 8 bases, the J end by 4 bases, with 17 bases between. The CDR3 spells CASEGGTVGETQYI. CDR3 DNA sequence: TGTGCCAGCGAGGGCGGGACTGTGGGAGAGACCCAGTACATC.

In this sample, this clonotype turned up once. This may stem from a read error, because a much larger clone lies one nucleotide away. This chain connects TRBV7-8 to TRBJ2-3; 11 positions match TRBD2. Trimming removed 2 bases from V and 8 bases from J; junction bases left unmatched: 6. Germline V gene data show CDR1 as SGHVS and CDR2 as FQNEAQ. This CDR3 has 15 residues. The CDR3 DNA reads as TGTGCCAGCAGCTTACTTAGCGGGGGGGCGGGTACGCAGTATTTT. Amino acid sequence: CASSLLSGGAGTQYF. Supplemented by reference TRBV7-8 and TRBJ2-3, the full variable domain reads GAGVSQSPRYKVAKRGQDVALRCDPISGHVSLFWYQQALGQGPEFLTYFQNEAQLDKSGLPSDRFFAERPEGSVSTLKIQRTQQEDSAVYLCASSLLSGGAGTQYFGPGTRLTVL.

The chain uses TRBV4-1 and TRBJ1-1; D call uncertain. The CDR3 covers 17 residues. V lost 0 bases and J lost 0, with 14 bases in between. The germline V gene encodes CDR1 MGHRA and CDR2 YSYEKL. The CDR3: CASSQDSLVVMNTEAFF. In DNA form, the CDR3 reads TGCGCCAGCAGCCAAGATAGTCTCGTCGTCATGAACACTGAAGCTTTCTTT.

Note on this clonotype: The conserved final phenylalanine or tryptophan is absent from the CDR3, which likely points to a read error. The J gene is TRBJ1-4, the V gene TRBV6-6; no clear D. This CDR3 comprises 15 residues. Trimming cost V 5 bases and J 7 bases, with 17 bases left between them. Germline lookup yields CDR1 MNHNY and CDR2 SVGAGI (reference sequence). The chain's CDR3 is CASSPPKSGSEKLFL. Here the CDR3 DNA reads TGTGCCAGCAGTCCCCCAAAGTCTGGGAGTGAAAAACTGTTTCTT.

Details on this clonotype: This sequence may be a read error, since a much larger clone differs from it by one base. V and J are TRBV6-1 and TRBJ2-2; 8 bases agree with TRBD1. This CDR3 contains 17 residues. Germline CDR1 MNHNS, CDR2 SASEGT. Unmatched junction bases numbered 16, after V lost 6 bases and J lost 7 bases. The CDR3 DNA is TGTGCCAGCAGGGCCGGGACAGGTGGGCCCGACGGCGGGGAGCTGTTTTTT. Translated: CASRAGTGGPDGGELFF.

The CDR3 DNA is TGTGCCACCAGTGATTTAGAGGTTTCCGGGGAGCTGTTTTTT. Residues: CATSDLEVSGELFF. The genes are TRBV24-1 and TRBJ2-2; no clear D gene. This CDR3 has 14 residues. V lost 1 base and J lost 6, with 8 bases in between. CDR1 and CDR2 from the germline V gene are KGHDR and SFDVKD.

This clonotype was observed a single time. A much larger clone lies one base from this, so it may be a read error. The chain has TRBV28 and TRBJ2-3, with 8 bases that match TRBD1. Per germline, CDR1 MDHEN and CDR2 SYDVKM. The junction had 7 bases not matched to a gene; V was cut back by 3 bases and J by 8 bases. The CDR3 extends over 14 amino acids. CDR3 protein: CASSLRQGTGTQYF. CDR3 DNA: TGTGCCAGCAGTTTGAGACAGGGGACGGGTACGCAGTATTTT.

In this sample, this clonotype turned up a few times. The chain recombines TRBV28 with TRBJ2-7, with TRBD1 identical over 7 bases. Trimming cost V 5 bases and J 3 bases; bases outside gene matches: 10. Germline V gene data show CDR1 as MDHEN and CDR2 as SYDVKM. The CDR3 loop spans 15 amino acids. The CDR3 DNA is TGTGCCAGCAGTCGACCGAAGGGACAGAACTACGAGCAGTACTTC. Its protein product is CASSRPKGQNYEQYF. Drawing the rest from reference TRBV28 and TRBJ2-7, the complete variable domain is DVKVTQSSRYLVKRTGEKVFLECVQDMDHENMFWYRQDPGLGLRLIYFSYDVKMKEKGDIPEGYSVSREKKERFSLILESASTNQTSMYLCASSRPKGQNYEQYFGPGTRLTVT.

As regards this clonotype: A clone one base away is much larger, so this may be a read error. V usage is TRBV12-3 or TRBV12-4 and J usage is TRBJ1-6; D is ambiguous. This CDR3 contains 12 residues. V lost 3 bases and J lost 6, with 3 bases in between. The CDR3 loop is CASSFCNSPLHF. The CDR3 DNA sequence: TGTGCCAGCAGTTTTTGTAATTCACCCCTCCACTTT.

About this clonotype itself: This could be a read error, since a much larger clone is one nucleotide away. This chain links TRBV7-9 with TRBJ2-2; D remains unclear. Trimming left V 4 bases short and J 2 bases short, with 14 bases between. Germline CDR1 and CDR2: SEHNR and FQNEAQ (reference sequence). This CDR3 has 16 amino acids. The CDR3 loop is CASSYSWGYNTGELFF. The CDR3 DNA reads TGTGCCAGCAGCTATAGCTGGGGTTATAACACCGGGGAGCTGTTTTTT.

As concerns this clonotype: A clone one base away is much larger, so this may be a read error. This rearrangement joins TRBV24-1 to TRBJ2-4; no firm D call. Per germline, CDR1 KGHDR and CDR2 SFDVKD. CDR3 length: 14 amino acids. The V end was cut by 4 bases, the J end by 0 bases, with 6 bases between. For the CDR3, the DNA is TGTGCCACCAGTGACTTCGTAGCCAAAAACATTCAGTACTTC. Protein: CATSDFVAKNIQYF.

Comments on this clonotype: A much larger clone sits a single nucleotide away, making a read error possible. This sequence joins TRBV4-1 and TRBJ1-6; D is possibly TRBD1 (6 bases). The length of the CDR3 is 16 residues. CDR1 is MGHRA and CDR2 is YSYEKL in the germline V gene. Trimming removed 1 base at V and 9 bases at J, with 16 bases between. CDR3 bases: TGCGCCAGCAGCCAAGGAGGGACAAGGGGAAGTTCACCCCTCCACTTT. Its translation: CASSQGGTRGSSPLHF.

As to this clonotype: A read error may account for a junction end that differs from germline. The chain employs TRBV20-1 and TRBJ1-2, with TRBD1 matching 8 bases. The CDR3 extends over 13 amino acids. From germline, CDR1 is DFQATT and CDR2 SNEGSKA (reference sequence). Here the CDR3 DNA reads TGCAGTGTTAGAGCGGACAGGGTCCATGGCTACACCTTC. Translated, it gives CSVRADRVHGYTF.

This clonotype has only a few counts. The chain links TRBV20-1 to TRBJ2-1; tentative D call: TRBD1 (6 bases). CDR3 length equals 14 residues. V was cut by 3 bases and J by 4 bases, with 13 bases left in between. CDR1 is DFQATT, CDR2 SNEGSKA, per germline (reference sequence). For the CDR3, the DNA is TGCAGTGCTAGGGGACAAAGCCGGTACAATGAGCAGTTCTTC. Translation: CSARGQSRYNEQFF.

This clonotype was seen at least ten times. The chain couples TRBV28 to TRBJ2-4, with 7 positions matching TRBD1. With 5 bases clipped from V and 2 bases from J, the junction kept 6 bases outside the gene matches. The CDR3 sequence is 15 residues long. CDR1 is MDHEN, CDR2 SYDVKM, per germline. CDR3 in amino acids: CASSHRGGTKNIQYF. The DNA for the CDR3 is TGTGCCAGCAGTCACAGGGGTGGAACCAAAAACATTCAGTACTTC. Filled out from reference TRBV28 and TRBJ2-4, the complete variable domain reads DVKVTQSSRYLVKRTGEKVFLECVQDMDHENMFWYRQDPGLGLRLIYFSYDVKMKEKGDIPEGYSVSREKKERFSLILESASTNQTSMYLCASSHRGGTKNIQYFGAGTRLSVL.

With regard to this clonotype: Germline is not matched at one junction end, which may reflect a read error. The chain employs TRBV11-2 and TRBJ1-3; no definite D call. The CDR3 length is 15 residues. The germline V gene encodes CDR1 SGHAT and CDR2 FQNNGV. CDR3: CASSSGWFTGNIIYF. CDR3 in DNA: TGTGCCAGCAGCTCCGGGTGGTTCACTGGAAACATCATATATTTT.

About this clonotype itself: One base away lies a much larger clone, so this may be a sequencing read error. The V and J genes are TRBV30 and TRBJ2-6, with D perhaps TRBD2 (5 bases). V shed 1 base and J shed 0 bases, with 10 bases lying between them. CDR3 length: 16 amino acids. From germline, CDR1 is GTSNPN and CDR2 SVGIG (reference sequence). Here the CDR3 DNA reads TGTGCCTGGAGTGGCTTCGGGGACTCTGGGGCCAACGTCCTGACTTTC. The encoded protein is CAWSGFGDSGANVLTF.

Concerning this clonotype itself: At one of its ends the junction is not consistent with the germline gene, which may arise from a read error. The genes are TRBV11-3 and TRBJ1-6; no clear D. The CDR3 contains 15 residues. CDR1 is SGHNT, CDR2 YENEEA, per germline. The CDR3 DNA sequence: TGTGCCAGCAGCCTCCGCGGAGAGGATAATTCACGCCTCCACTTT. Its protein product is CASSLRGEDNSRLHF.

V gene TRBV12-5 combines with J gene TRBJ2-1; TRBD1 might be the D (5 bases). This CDR3 has 18 residues. Germline-derived CDR1 and CDR2 are LGHNT and FRNRAP. Trimming took off 0 bases at V and 1 base at J, with 16 bases between the two ends. The CDR3 DNA is TGTGCTAGTGGTTTGGTAATGGCAGGGTACTTATCCTACAATGAGCAGTTCTTC. It codes for CASGLVMAGYLSYNEQFF.

As regards this clonotype: This may come from a read error, since a much larger clone is one base off. The chain has TRBV7-9 and TRBJ2-7; TRBD1 aligns across 7 bases. There are 16 residues in the CDR3. Germline CDR1 SEHNR, CDR2 FQNEAQ (reference sequence). CDR3 DNA sequence: TGTGCCAGCAGCAGCCCCCGACAGGGCCGGGTATACGGGCAGTACTTC. Translated: CASSSPRQGRVYGQYF.

Note on this clonotype: One end of the junction fails to match germline, which may point to a read error. The chain links TRBV5-1 to TRBJ2-3, with 7 bases lining up with TRBD1. This CDR3 contains 15 residues. Germline-derived CDR1 and CDR2 are SGHRS and YFSETQ. The DNA for the CDR3 is TGCGCCTGCAGCCGAGGACAGGCGGGCCCGAATACGCAGTATTTT. It is translated as CACSRGQAGPNTQYF.

This chain links TRBV6-5 with TRBJ1-5; TRBD1 aligns across 8 bases. The CDR3 consists of 17 residues. CDR1 is MNHEY, CDR2 SVGAGI, per germline. The CDR3 loop reads CAIMAWQGARRGQPQHF. CDR3 DNA: TGTGCTATCATGGCATGGCAGGGGGCAAGGAGGGGTCAGCCCCAGCATTTT.

With respect to this clonotype: The conserved phenylalanine or tryptophan normally closing the CDR3 is absent here, so this likely arose from a read error. V gene TRBV6-1 combines with J gene TRBJ2-2; possible D gene TRBD2, 5 bases. The CDR3 has 18 amino acids. V was pared by 3 bases and J by 5 bases, with 22 bases between. The germline CDR1 and CDR2 sequences are MNHNS and SASEGT. In DNA form, the CDR3 reads TGTGCCAGCAGTGAGGCTGGGAGCGTGGGTTATGGGACCGGGGAGCTGTTTTCT. It is translated as CASSEAGSVGYGTGELFS.

This clonotype came up once. A junction end diverges from the germline sequence, so it may reflect a read error. The chain employs TRBV11-3 and TRBJ2-1; 11 nucleotides match TRBD2. The CDR3 has 15 residues. CDR1 SGHNT and CDR2 YENEEA come from the germline V gene. The CDR3 nucleotides read TGTGCCAGCAGCCCCGGGACTAGCGGATACAAAGAGCGGTTCTTC. Protein product: CASSPGTSGYKERFF.

With respect to this clonotype: In this CDR3 the conserved last residue, phenylalanine or tryptophan, is missing, so a read error is likely. Because the CDR3's place on the DNA is in doubt, the DNA is left out and the CDR3 is given as listed by TCRdb. V gene TRBV29-1 combines with J gene TRBJ2-1; TRBD1, the table's D call, lacks a check against the DNA. Germline loops: CDR1 SQVTM, CDR2 ANQGSEA. The CDR3 comprises 15 residues, both ends counted. CDR3 sequence: CRVEVPGQVFDEQSL.

Details on this clonotype: This clone may be a read error of a much larger clone one base away. V is TRBV28 and J is TRBJ2-3; 8 bases are shared with TRBD2. Germline V lookup: CDR1 MDHEN, CDR2 SYDVKM. Trimming cost V 5 bases and J 0 bases; bases outside gene matches: 7. This CDR3 spans 16 amino acids. The CDR3 loop is CASSATLAVSTDTQYF. CDR3 coding DNA: TGTGCCAGCAGTGCCACACTAGCGGTCAGCACAGATACGCAGTATTTT. Full variable domain (rest looked up from reference TRBV28 and TRBJ2-3): DVKVTQSSRYLVKRTGEKVFLECVQDMDHENMFWYRQDPGLGLRLIYFSYDVKMKEKGDIPEGYSVSREKKERFSLILESASTNQTSMYLCASSATLAVSTDTQYFGPGTRLTVL.

This clonotype was counted a few times. This may be a read error, as it is one base from a much larger clone. The CDR3 does not end in the conserved phenylalanine or tryptophan, so this is likely a read error. This chain joins TRBV6-6 and TRBJ2-4, with unresolved D. The V gene lost 0 bases and the J gene lost 5 bases, with 11 bases spanning the gap. The CDR3 runs to 15 residues. In germline, CDR1 is MNHNY, CDR2 SVGAGI (reference sequence). CDR3 nucleotides: TGTGCCAGCAGTTACTCGATGGACGGTCAAAACATTCAGTACATC. This gives the protein CASSYSMDGQNIQYI.

With respect to this clonotype: Germline and junction disagree at one end, which may indicate a read error. The CDR3 loop is CATGDPTVSTDTQYF. The CDR3 nucleotides read TGTGCCACCGGTGACCCGACAGTGAGCACAGATACGCAGTATTTT. This chain connects TRBV24-1 to TRBJ2-3, with a weak D call TRBD1 (5 bases). The CDR3 extends over 15 amino acids. Looked up from germline, CDR1 is KGHDR and CDR2 is SFDVKD.

A remark on this clonotype: The junction shows a germline mismatch at one end, possibly a read error. This chain uses TRBV25-1 with TRBJ2-1; 10 nucleotides agree with TRBD2. The CDR3 runs 17 residues. Germline-derived CDR1 and CDR2 are MGHDK and SYGVNS. CDR3 in DNA: TGTGCCAGCAGTGAGACCCCTGGCAGCGGGGGGGCAGATGAGCAGTCCTTC. It yields the protein CASSETPGSGGADEQSF.

Comment on this clonotype: This may come from a read error, since a much larger clone is one base off. V is TRBV6-5 and J is TRBJ2-5, with D tentatively TRBD2 (5 bases). This CDR3 comprises 17 residues. Trimming took off 7 bases at V and 5 bases at J, with 26 bases between the two ends. Germline V gives CDR1 MNHEY, CDR2 SVGAGI. The CDR3 spells CASTKMESGFMVETQYF. In DNA form, the CDR3 reads TGTGCCAGCACCAAGATGGAATCGGGATTCATGGTCGAGACCCAGTACTTC.